This T cell receptor (beta chain) was found in a study of relationships among human T cell subsets (dated 2010 in TCRdb). Looking at the study overall: The study sequenced eight distinct T cell populations from blood: pan T, CD8 cytotoxic, regulatory, Th1, Th2, naive plus transitional, activated and memory cells. What the authors observed across the whole study: While more than 60% of CD8+ cytotoxic sequences came from clones with more than 100 reads, the regulatory and Th2 subsets had few clones of that kind. No statistically significant differences in V, D and J usage, CDR3 length or N-nucleotide additions were observed among the seven subsets. Substantial CDR3 sharing among Th1, Th2 and regulatory T cells was interpreted as suggesting stochastic cell fate choices. A CD4+CD8+ double-positive population could not be excluded by the bead-based sorting.

A remark on this clonotype: Its antigen is currently not known. No clone much larger than this one lies a single base away; base qualities are absent.

Trimming removed 3 bases from V and 1 base from J; the gene matches leave 11 bases unexplained. The CDR3 runs 18 amino acids, cysteine and phenylalanine included. Of all the DNA, just the CDR3 is kept, 54 bases in frame from base 1. Once CD4+CD56+ NKT cells had been removed, anti-CD294 beads were used to select Th2 cells as CD4+CD25-CD294+ cells. T cell subsets were isolated with Miltenyi superparamagnetic beads coated with subset-specific monoclonal antibodies. Peripheral blood was used as the source from which all T cell populations were isolated. Ficoll separation of whole blood yielded mononuclear cells, and anti-CD14 microbeads were then used to deplete the monocytes. Isolated cell populations were immediately resuspended in RNAprotect reagent. The library was produced with multiplex PCR. For sequencing, a 454 GS FLX was employed. TCR alpha and beta CDR3 regions were amplified from mRNA by semiquantitative ARM-PCR. In ARM-PCR, tagged nested gene-specific primers were used first, and exponential amplification was then carried out by communal superprimers. Before the second amplification round was performed on first-round PCR products, the nested primers were removed by exonuclease. The amplicons were sequenced on the 454 platform, a system that can rapidly sequence millions of DNA fragments without cloning bias. A read was counted as effective if the read could be mapped to both V and J germline segments. On the study's bioinformatics: IRmap, which uses pyromap, a Smith-Waterman modification adapted to 454 sequencing errors, was used to assign reads to germline V, D and J segments. D-beta assignments were filtered with cutoffs set at the 99th percentile of alignment scores obtained from simulated random sequences. The CDR3 was taken to be the amino acids lying between the conserved V-segment Y[YFLI]C motif and the J-segment [FW]GXGT motif. Repertoire diversity was estimated with a compound Poisson process model previously applied to large-scale EST data. A procedure for detecting cross-contamination was used to argue that the shared CDR3s did not come from sample contamination. TCRdb reprocessed the public reads (quality trimming at Q25 with fastp, clone calling with MiXCR) and kept in-frame beta chains. For every CDR3 protein sequence, its rows merge into one entry that carries the most common genes and DNA. These V and J calls rely on TCRdb rather than the paper's analysis. In this sample the table shows about 4,000 distinct CDR3 sequences, roughly 51% of which occur a single time. The ten largest clones take up more than 2.5% of the sample.

This TCR came from a man between 35 and 55 years old in good health. Sequencing input: CD4+ Th2 cells sorted from blood. The cell subset or site label on this specimen signifies: CD4+CD25-CD294+ T helper 2 cells. The rearrangement combines TRBV12-3 or TRBV12-4 with TRBJ2-7, and TRBD2 matches 11 of the central bases. The nucleotide sequence is TGTGCCAGCAGTTTTCTGGCTAGCGGGGGGTCCAGATCCTACGAGCAGTACTTC. The translation is CASSFLASGGSRSYEQYF.